The next 19 T cell receptor beta chains were all read from a single sample in a study of blood T cell repertoires in COVID-19. TCRdb keeps only in-frame clones here, not all; method: immunoSEQ multiplex PCR. The sample contains fewer than 300,000 clones, 80% to 90% of which appear only once. Sequenced: PBMCs or T cells enriched from blood (not recorded which). The source of these receptors is a woman in her 30s who had recovered from COVID-19.

This rearrangement joins TRBV7-9 to TRBJ1-1; no firm D call. The CDR3 runs to 15 residues. Germline lookup yields CDR1 SEHNR and CDR2 FQNEAQ (reference sequence). Trimming shortened V by 1 base and J by 4 bases, and 13 bases separated the two germline ends. This CDR3 is CASSLVERAGTEAFF. The CDR3 DNA reads TGTGCCAGCAGCTTAGTTGAGAGAGCGGGCACTGAAGCTTTCTTT.

The chain employs TRBV5-1 and TRBJ1-2; tentatively, D is TRBD1 (5 bases). V was shortened by 4 bases and J by 1 base, with 14 bases between the two germline ends. Per germline, CDR1 SGHRS and CDR2 YFSETQ. The CDR3 sequence is 15 residues long. DNA of the CDR3: TGCGCCAGCAGCGACCCAAGGGGAGGTAACTATGGCTACACCTTC. This encodes CASSDPRGGNYGYTF. Looking up the rest from reference TRBV5-1 and TRBJ1-2 gives the full variable domain: KAGVTQTPRYLIKTRGQQVTLSCSPISGHRSVSWYQQTPGQGLQFLFEYFSETQRNKGNFPGRFSGRQFSNSRSEMNVSTLELGDSALYLCASSDPRGGNYGYTFGSGTRLTVV.

V gene TRBV3-1 (or the pseudogene TRBV3-2) combines with J gene TRBJ2-1; 7 nucleotides align to TRBD2. The CDR3 is made up of 13 amino acids. CDR1 is LGHDT, CDR2 YNNKEL, per germline (reference sequence). After removal of 5 bases from V and 2 bases from J, the junction contained 0 bases not matched to a gene. The CDR3 coding sequence is TGTGCCAGCAGCGGGAGGGCCTACAATGAGCAGTTCTTC. Its translation is CASSGRAYNEQFF.

The table lists this clone with a few counts. V usage is TRBV5-4 and J usage is TRBJ1-2; 7 positions agree with TRBD1. Looked up from germline, CDR1 is SGHNT and CDR2 is YYREEE (reference sequence). J gave up 5 bases and V 4 bases, and 14 bases lay outside the gene matches. This CDR3 has 16 amino acids. CDR3 nucleotides: TGTGCCAGCAGCGGGATACGACAGGGTTTCACTTATGGCTACACCTTC. It codes for CASSGIRQGFTYGYTF.

The rearrangement links TRBV28 to TRBJ1-4; 8 bases map to TRBD1. Trimming took 1 base from V and 7 from J; bases not matched to a gene: 14. Germline CDR1 and CDR2: MDHEN and SYDVKM. The CDR3 runs to 18 residues. The chain's CDR3 is CASSLSGQVVIVGEKLFF. DNA of the CDR3: TGTGCCAGCAGTTTATCGGGACAGGTCGTCATTGTCGGTGAAAAACTGTTTTTT.

V and J are TRBV28 and TRBJ2-7, with 12 bases that match TRBD1. The junction had 7 bases not matched to a gene; V was cut back by 2 bases and J by 5 bases. Germline assignment: CDR1 MDHEN and CDR2 SYDVKM. The CDR3 runs 16 residues. The CDR3 DNA sequence: TGTGCCAGCAGTTTAGTAAGCGGGACAGGGGGCGACGAGCAGTACTTC. As protein: CASSLVSGTGGDEQYF. Looking up the rest from reference TRBV28 and TRBJ2-7 gives the full variable domain: DVKVTQSSRYLVKRTGEKVFLECVQDMDHENMFWYRQDPGLGLRLIYFSYDVKMKEKGDIPEGYSVSREKKERFSLILESASTNQTSMYLCASSLVSGTGGDEQYFGPGTRLTVT.

J is TRBJ2-3 and V is TRBV19, with 14 bases aligning to TRBD2. With V trimmed by 9 bases and J by 4 bases, 3 bases remained unmatched. The germline gives CDR1 LNHDA, CDR2 SQIVND (reference sequence). The CDR3 runs to 14 residues. The CDR3 coding sequence is TGTGCCAGCGCGGGACTAGCGGGAGCAGATACGCAGTATTTT. Protein: CASAGLAGADTQYF.

The chain joins TRBV4-1 to TRBJ1-1, with a weak D call TRBD1 (5 bases). V lost 4 bases and J lost 0, with 6 bases in between. The CDR3 is 13 residues long. CDR1 is MGHRA, CDR2 YSYEKL, per germline. The CDR3 here is CASSLTVNTEAFF. CDR3 in DNA: TGCGCCAGCAGCCTGACAGTGAACACTGAAGCTTTCTTT.

This clone was detected once. The chain combines TRBV11-2 with TRBJ1-2; 8 bases line up with TRBD1. V was clipped by 4 bases and J by 4 bases; unmatched bases: 2. Germline V gene data show CDR1 as SGHAT and CDR2 as FQNNGV. The CDR3 totals 13 residues. CDR3 protein: CASSSTGGYGYTF. The CDR3 coding sequence is TGTGCCAGCAGCTCTACAGGGGGCTATGGCTACACCTTC. The full variable domain, its missing parts supplied by reference TRBV11-2 and TRBJ1-2, is EAGVAQSPRYKIIEKRQSVAFWCNPISGHATLYWYQQILGQGPKLLIQFQNNGVVDDSQLPKDRFSAERLKGVDSTLKIQPAKLEDSAVYLCASSSTGGYGYTFGSGTRLTVV.

V is TRBV18 and J is TRBJ1-2, with D perhaps matching TRBD1 (6 bases). Trimming left V 1 base short and J 7 bases short, with 13 bases between. The CDR3 is made up of 14 amino acids. Germline CDR1 and CDR2: KGHSH and LQKENI. Here the CDR3 reads CASSPQEQGAGYTF. As DNA, the CDR3 is TGTGCCAGCTCACCACAGGAACAGGGCGCTGGCTACACCTTC. Full variable domain (missing parts from reference TRBV18 and TRBJ1-2): NAGVMQNPRHLVRRRGQEARLRCSPMKGHSHVYWYRQLPEEGLKFMVYLQKENIIDESGMPKERFSAEFPKEGPSILRIQQVVRGDSAAYFCASSPQEQGAGYTFGSGTRLTVV.

This clone was counted once. V usage is TRBV15 and J usage is TRBJ2-7; D is possibly TRBD2 (6 bases). The V gene's germline CDR1 is LNHNV and CDR2 YYDKDF (reference sequence). Trimming pared 6 bases from V and 3 bases from J, leaving 15 bases between. The CDR3 runs 14 residues. This CDR3 reads CATSTGTPNYEQYF. CDR3 nucleotides: TGTGCCACCAGTACCGGGACTCCGAACTACGAGCAGTACTTC.

The rearrangement uses TRBV5-1 and TRBJ1-1, with TRBD1 as a possible D gene (5 bases). Between the trimmed V and J ends, which lost 2 bases and 3 bases, there was a span of 14 bases. The CDR3 spans 15 residues. Germline V lookup: CDR1 SGHRS, CDR2 YFSETQ. The CDR3, as DNA: TGCGCCAGCAGCTTAAGGGGCGGTCCGGACACTGAAGCTTTCTTT. Protein sequence: CASSLRGGPDTEAFF.

This clone was seen just once. The V and J genes are TRBV19 and TRBJ1-2; 8 bases line up with TRBD1. The CDR3 runs 13 residues. The V segment lost 2 bases and the J segment 7 bases; nucleotides outside the gene matches: 3. Per the germline V gene, CDR1 is LNHDA and CDR2 is SQIVND (reference sequence). In DNA, the CDR3 is TGTGCCAGTAGTATACAGGGGGCGCGTGGCTACACCTTC. Translating gives CASSIQGARGYTF. The full variable domain, its missing parts supplied by reference TRBV19 and TRBJ1-2, is DGGITQSPKYLFRKEGQNVTLSCEQNLNHDAMYWYRQDPGQGLRLIYYSQIVNDFQKGDIAEGYSVSREKKESFPLTVTSAQKNPTAFYLCASSIQGARGYTFGSGTRLTVV.

The V and J genes are TRBV28 and TRBJ2-7, with D tentatively TRBD1 (6 bases). Germline values: CDR1 MDHEN, CDR2 SYDVKM. Trimming shortened V by 2 bases and J by 5 bases, and 10 bases separated the two germline ends. The CDR3 covers 13 residues. The CDR3 DNA sequence: TGTGCCAGCAGTTTACGGCAGGGGCACGAGCAGTACTTC. It translates to CASSLRQGHEQYF.

The rearrangement joins TRBV5-1 to TRBJ1-6; a weak D match, TRBD1 (6 bases). The CDR3 sequence is 14 residues long. Germline assignment: CDR1 SGHRS and CDR2 YFSETQ. V was cut by 2 bases and J by 6 bases, with 9 bases left in between. CDR3 DNA: TGCGCCAGCAGCTTAGGGGGAATTAATTCACCCCTCCACTTT. Amino acid sequence: CASSLGGINSPLHF.

The chain links TRBV7-2 to TRBJ1-4, with D unclear. In germline, CDR1 is SGHTA, CDR2 FQGNSA. Trimming left V 1 base short and J 3 bases short, with 9 bases between. The CDR3 is 15 amino acids. CDR3 in DNA: TGTGCCAGCAGCTTAGTTTTCCCCTCTAATGAAAAACTGTTTTTT. It translates to CASSLVFPSNEKLFF.

V is TRBV2 and J is TRBJ1-5, with D perhaps TRBD1 (5 bases). This CDR3 is built from 12 residues. The germline CDR1 and CDR2 sequences are SNHLY and FYNNEI. Trimming took off 7 bases at V and 5 bases at J, with 9 bases between the two ends. The CDR3 nucleotides read TGTGCCAGCACCGCACAGGATCAGCCCCAGCATTTT. Amino acid sequence: CASTAQDQPQHF.

About this clone: Other nucleotide sequences from this sample produce the same CDR3. This chain uses TRBV18 with TRBJ1-1; 7 bases are shared with TRBD1. Looked up from germline, CDR1 is KGHSH and CDR2 is LQKENI. The CDR3 totals 14 residues. The J segment lost 0 bases and the V segment lost 3 bases, leaving 1 base of the junction unmatched. CDR3 bases: TGTGCCAGCTCACCGGGACAGATGAACACTGAAGCTTTCTTT. Its translation: CASSPGQMNTEAFF.

The J gene is TRBJ1-6, the V gene TRBV28, with D perhaps TRBD1 (6 bases). Per germline, CDR1 MDHEN and CDR2 SYDVKM. The CDR3 has 15 amino acids. V was trimmed by 2 bases and J by 10 bases, leaving 15 bases between them. The CDR3 protein is CASSLDRLIGSPLHF. For the CDR3, the DNA is TGTGCCAGCAGTTTAGACAGGCTAATAGGATCACCCCTCCACTTT.